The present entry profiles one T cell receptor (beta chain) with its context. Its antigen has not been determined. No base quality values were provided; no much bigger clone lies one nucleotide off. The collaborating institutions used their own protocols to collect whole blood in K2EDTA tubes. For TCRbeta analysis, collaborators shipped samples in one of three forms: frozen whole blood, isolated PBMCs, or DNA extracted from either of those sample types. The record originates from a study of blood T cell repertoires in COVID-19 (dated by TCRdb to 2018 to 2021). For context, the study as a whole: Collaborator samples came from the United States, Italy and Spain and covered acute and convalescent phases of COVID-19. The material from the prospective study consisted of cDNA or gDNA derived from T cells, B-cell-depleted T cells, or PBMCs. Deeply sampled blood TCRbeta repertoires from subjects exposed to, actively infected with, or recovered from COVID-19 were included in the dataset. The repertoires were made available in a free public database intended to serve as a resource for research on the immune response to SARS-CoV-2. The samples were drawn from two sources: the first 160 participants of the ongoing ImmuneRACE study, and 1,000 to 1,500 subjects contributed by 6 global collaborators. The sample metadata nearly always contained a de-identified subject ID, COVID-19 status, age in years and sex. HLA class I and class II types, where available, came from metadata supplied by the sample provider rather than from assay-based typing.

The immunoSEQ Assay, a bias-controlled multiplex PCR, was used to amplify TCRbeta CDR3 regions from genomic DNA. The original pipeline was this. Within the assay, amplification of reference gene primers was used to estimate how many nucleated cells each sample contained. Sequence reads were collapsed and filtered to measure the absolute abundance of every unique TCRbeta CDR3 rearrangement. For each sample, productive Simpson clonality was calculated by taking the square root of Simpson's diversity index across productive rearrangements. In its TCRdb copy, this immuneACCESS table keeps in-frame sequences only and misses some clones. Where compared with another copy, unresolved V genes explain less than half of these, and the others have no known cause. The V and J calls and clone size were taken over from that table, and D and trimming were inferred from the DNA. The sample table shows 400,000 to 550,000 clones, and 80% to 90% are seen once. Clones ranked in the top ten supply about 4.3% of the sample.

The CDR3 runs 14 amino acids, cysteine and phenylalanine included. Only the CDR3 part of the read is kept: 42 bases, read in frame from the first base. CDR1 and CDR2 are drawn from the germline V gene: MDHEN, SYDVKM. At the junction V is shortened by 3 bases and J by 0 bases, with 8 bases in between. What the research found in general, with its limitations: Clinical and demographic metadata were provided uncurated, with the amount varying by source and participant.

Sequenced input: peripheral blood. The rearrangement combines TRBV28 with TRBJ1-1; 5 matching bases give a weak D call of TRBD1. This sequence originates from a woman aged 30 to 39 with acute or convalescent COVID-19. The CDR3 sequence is CASSLRQMNTEAFF. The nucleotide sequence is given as TGTGCCAGCAGTTTGCGACAGATGAACACTGAAGCTTTCTTT.